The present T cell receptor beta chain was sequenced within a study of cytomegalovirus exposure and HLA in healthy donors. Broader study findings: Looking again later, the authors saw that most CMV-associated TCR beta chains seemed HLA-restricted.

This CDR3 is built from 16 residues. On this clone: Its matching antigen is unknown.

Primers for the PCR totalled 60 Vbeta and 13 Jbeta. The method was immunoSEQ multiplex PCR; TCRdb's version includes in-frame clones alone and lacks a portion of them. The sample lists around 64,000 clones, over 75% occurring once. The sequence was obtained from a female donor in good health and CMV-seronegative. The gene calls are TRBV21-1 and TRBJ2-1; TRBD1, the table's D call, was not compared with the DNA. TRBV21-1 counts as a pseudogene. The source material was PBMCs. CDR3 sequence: CASSPRGRGIYNEQFF. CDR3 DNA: TGTGCCAGCAGCCCCCGGGGTAGGGGGATATACAATGAGCAGTTCTTC.